The sequence of this T cell receptor (beta chain) was determined in a study of radiotherapy plus CTLA-4 blockade in lung cancer. Study details: Disease control was achieved by less than 40% of patients, and objective responses by less than 20%.

Using immunoSEQ multiplex PCR, the repertoire was profiled, and TCRdb retains in-frame clones only, with some absent. The sample shows approximately 50,000 clones, 75% to 90% of them seen only once. Each patient with chemo-refractory metastatic non-small-cell lung cancer was treated with focal radiation plus CTLA-4 blockade using ipilimumab. The CDR3 runs to 15 residues. Germline V gives CDR1 SGHRS, CDR2 YFSETQ. V gave up 4 bases and J gave up 0 bases, with 11 bases separating them. Sequencing used peripheral blood, obtained from a patient treated with radiotherapy plus ipilimumab. The chain joins TRBV5-1 to TRBJ2-1, with D possibly matching TRBD2 (5 bases). This sequence originates from a human donor with non-small cell lung cancer that progressed on radiotherapy plus ipilimumab. Some clones in this sample may be carry-over from other donors' samples. CDR3 in amino acids: CASSRGITSYNEQFF. CDR3 DNA: TGCGCCAGCAGCAGAGGGATCACCTCCTACAATGAGCAGTTCTTC.